This TCR beta chain is from a study of shared clonotypes between healthy human individuals. Sorted-subset replicate PCRs used about 190 ng of genomic DNA. This amount corresponded to tens of thousands of T cell genomes. Clones were read by immunoSEQ multiplex PCR, and TCRdb kept only the in-frame ones, dropping some. Among roughly 2.5 million clones, 90% to 95% were seen once, and the ten largest hold more than 0.12%. V gave up 6 bases and J gave up 2 bases, with 8 bases separating them. The CDR3 loop spans 14 amino acids. Germline CDR1 and CDR2: SNHLY and FYNNEI. With regard to this clone: The antigen remains undetermined.

Regarding the study as a whole: The low donor count limited represented genetic and exposure-history diversity. Non-shared clonotypes were found to have lower generation probabilities than the clonotypes that were shared by all four of the sorted-subset donors.

V gene TRBV2 combines with J gene TRBJ2-6; D gene uncertain. The receptor was isolated from a young man in good health. Sequencing input: naive CD4+ T cells sorted from blood. Subset specified: CD45RA+ positively selected. The CDR3 loop reads CASSDHPGANVLTF. The CDR3 DNA reads TGTGCCAGCAGCGACCATCCTGGGGCCAACGTCCTGACTTTC.